This T cell receptor beta chain was found in a study of cytomegalovirus exposure and HLA in healthy donors (dated by TCRdb to the late 2010s). Regarding the complete study: In an earlier analysis of roughly 590 of the donors, 276 Gb of sequence data and about 110 million unique TCR beta sequences from approximately 180 million T cells were reported. Approximately 300 gigabases of sequencing data and approximately 80 million unique TCR sequences were included in an early release covering under 650 HLA-typed donors. Of the 350 to 400 genotyped donors, roughly 85% fell in the genetic ancestry cluster associated with self-reported Caucasian donors. The aim of the study was to test whether cataloging public T cell receptors could identify signatures of past pathogen exposure. Using immunosequencing, the study profiled T cell repertoires from 640 or so subjects and related those repertoires to cytomegalovirus serostatus. A separate validation cohort of 90 to 150 different subjects was used in addition to the approximately 700-subject first cohort. High-throughput TCR immunosequencing, statistical association of individual TCRs with disease status, and machine learning were combined to predict cytomegalovirus infection status. To study patterns of TCR occurrence, a later analysis re-analyzed previously published TCR beta repertoires from around 700 donors and added high-resolution HLA genotyping. Rather than drawing on any new phenotypic data, the later analysis identified candidate immune exposures from TCR beta sequences and the way those sequences occurred across donors. To decide whether each TCR beta V gene segment behaved as functional or pseudogenic, an earlier analysis of some 580 of the donors relied on high-throughput TCR beta sequencing. Donor age, sex, ethnicity and CMV serostatus were compiled together with the repertoire data. In a later genetic analysis, genome-wide SNP genotypes for about 65% of the roughly 700 donors were used, and that subset was treated as a discovery cohort. All discovery cohort repertoires had been generated using a single sequencing platform. HLA typing covered class I and class II loci at four-digit resolution. Typing coverage varied by locus: about 620-640 donors for A, B, C, DRB1 and DQB1; more than 500 for DQA1; approximately 570 for DPA1; around 490 for DPB1. Because of strong linkage in the cohort, a handful of DR-DQ haplotypes were treated as single units for association and clustering. Among over 350 genotyped donors of the cohort, an average of 235,054 unique TCR beta nucleotide sequences were sequenced per donor, about a sixth of them non-productive. On the study overall, not on this receptor specifically: The presence/absence analyses assumed that sequencing depth was roughly uniform across donors, and that assumption may not be true. Strong co-occurrence of HLA alleles, especially DR and DQ, made assigning TCR associations to individual alleles difficult. A cluster of highly shared sequence variants was judged likely to be a technical artifact of the sequencing pipeline. In a later analysis, TCR association rates were found to vary across HLA loci, with the most associated TCRs seen for DRB1 alleles and the fewest for HLA-C alleles. In a later analysis, HLA-associated TCR beta chains showed more clonal expansion and lower generation probabilities than non-associated chains that were equally common. A further reported finding was that TCR beta sequences accurately predicted the HLA-A and HLA-B alleles for most subjects in the first cohort. A later genetic analysis associated a missense DCLRE1C variant with V-gene and J-gene trimming of TCR beta chains, and an independent cohort replicated the association. Linkage disequilibrium might explain the correlated functional status among segregating V segments, but an unknown experimental factor could not be ruled out. While some public TCRs were present in many individuals, most TCR sequences turned up only very rarely across donors. In vitro tests confirmed that a few of the cytomegalovirus-associated TCR beta chains recognize cytomegalovirus antigens. In both the original and validation cohorts, the classifier was reported to diagnose cytomegalovirus status with high specificity and sensitivity. This cohort had only TCR beta chains sequenced, and the lack of alpha or paired-chain data limited which features could be detected. Over 15 rarely observed V segments, including chromosome 9 orphons, were excluded from the earlier analysis of 550 to 700 of the donors because counts were too low. Broadly in line with IMGT annotations, most TCR beta V segments showed up in productive rearrangements about 90% or about 30% of the time in an earlier analysis of 587 of the donors. The study gave a list of some 150 TCR beta chains associated with cytomegalovirus. Several of the top co-occurrence clusters appeared to be linked to parvovirus B19, influenza, CMV and Epstein-Barr virus, according to a later analysis. Because the 87-base-pair reads could not distinguish some IMGT-functional V segments, including TRBV6-2 and TRBV6-3, those segments were excluded. Because HLA typing was unavailable for some donors at each locus, only the typed subset was used in association tests. A later analysis found that most CMV-associated TCR beta chains appeared HLA-restricted, with HLA associations seemingly driven largely by CMV exposure. A later analysis associated about 17,000 TCR beta sequences with specific HLA alleles at a false discovery rate of 0.05. CMV serostatus was the only immune exposure information available for the cohort. The authors suggested that the approach could potentially be generalized to other disease states and immunological phenotypes. A later genetic analysis reported fewer N-insertions in productive TCRs among donors in an Asian-associated ancestry cluster than the roughly 720-donor mean.

The cohort comprised 666 healthy bone marrow donors. At the time of sampling, every cohort member was nominally healthy, though immune exposures that went unrecorded were likely present. The donor was CMV seronegative and belonged to the group of over 350 seronegative cohort members. Each donor provided a peripheral blood sample, and peripheral blood mononuclear cells were used for TCR beta sequencing. The Qiagen DNeasy Blood Extraction Kit was used to extract genomic DNA from the blood cell samples. Libraries were prepared through the immunoSEQ multiplex PCR assay. The multiplex PCR relied on a mix of 60 forward primers for TCR Vbeta segments and 13 reverse primers for TCR Jbeta segments. Amplification of the CDR3 region of rearranged TCR beta genes was performed with a multiplex PCR assay on genomic DNA. The amplified TCR beta libraries were sequenced on the Illumina HiSeq System as 87-base-pair reads. As for the authors' bioinformatics: A later analysis tallied 75 million to 95 million unique TCR beta chains across the 666 repertoires, and about 10 million of those chains were shared by two or more donors. Raw reads were error-corrected and collapsed into unique sequences with a nearest-neighbor algorithm that merged closely related sequences to remove PCR and sequencing errors. To assign V, D and J gene segments, CDR3 sequences were aligned to IMGT reference sequences. For a sequence to be retained, a match of at least six nucleotides to both a V gene segment and a J gene segment was required. Rearrangements were classified as productive when the CDR3 lacked stop codons and remained in frame with V and J, and all other rearrangements were classified as non-productive. CDR3 was defined according to IMGT convention as the region running from the second conserved V-encoded cysteine to the conserved J-encoded phenylalanine. The earlier analysis of about 640 of the donors excluded any sequence lacking an unambiguous match to a single V gene segment. In an earlier analysis of 587 of the donors, a V segment was called functional when productive rearrangements were above 56.7%, and segregating when the standard deviation between donors exceeded 5%. To diagnose cytomegalovirus status from the catalog of TCR beta chain sequences, a statistical classification framework was built. V and J gene assignment, in a later analysis, came from comparing TCR nucleotide sequences with IMGT/GENE-DB human TR gene sequences. The TCRdist pipeline was used in a later analysis to assign CDR3 sequences and most-parsimonious VDJ recombination scenarios. In a later analysis, every TCR beta chain was defined by the combination of its CDR3 amino acid sequence and its V-gene family, and reads without a unique V-gene family were dropped. As a way to deal with suspected cross-contamination and a sequencing artifact, a later analysis dropped approximately 570 nucleotide sequences that were highly shared and had low generation probability. In a later analysis, a clonal expansion index was calculated for each public chain from normalized within-repertoire ranks of inferred template counts. In a later analysis, generation probabilities were computed with a VDJ recombination model fitted to out-of-frame rearrangements, and the resulting probabilities were checked against IGoR. Hypergeometric tests were used in a later analysis to score TCR-TCR, TCR-HLA and TCR-CMV co-occurrence, with a repertoire-size bias correction applied to the TCR pairs. False discovery rates were estimated in a later analysis by permuting HLA or CMV assignments 20 times. In a later analysis, co-occurring TCRs were grouped with DBSCAN, and TCRdist sequence similarity was added when clustering was performed within HLA-allele-positive subsets. Repertoires with fewer than 30,000 or more than 120,000 public chains, plus five repertoires with anomalous nucleotide sharing, were excluded from co-occurrence clustering. TCRdb limited this immuneACCESS table to in-frame rearrangements with V and J called. A share of clones is missing; checked studies link under half to unresolved V genes, and the rest is unexplained. V, J and clone size derive from that table, while D and trimming were established from the DNA sequence. This sample's table lists 25,000 to 30,000 clones. Roughly 0.65% of the sample is held by the ten biggest clonotypes.

Based on the germline V gene, the CDR1 and CDR2 sequences are SNHLY and FYNNEI. From its cysteine to its phenylalanine, the CDR3 spans 12 amino acids. Only CDR3 DNA remains: 36 bases, in frame from the first base. The germline V and J ends show losses of 8 bases and 2 bases respectively, and no gene match explains 3 bases of the junction. Remarks on this clone: It has no known antigen specificity.

The source is a man aged 25-40 years in good health and CMV-seronegative. The rearranged segments are TRBV2 and TRBJ2-7, with TRBD2 matching 7 junction bases. The sequenced material came from PBMCs. This receptor has the CDR3 CASGTTPYEQYF. Here is the DNA: TGTGCCAGCGGGACTACCCCCTACGAGCAGTACTTC. When the CDR3 is completed using the reference TRBV2 and TRBJ2-7 genes on either side, the full variable domain is EPEVTQTPSHQVTQMGQEVILRCVPISNHLYFYWYRQILGQKVEFLVSFYNNEISEKSEIFDDQFSVERPDGSNFTLKIRSTKLEDSAMYFCASGTTPYEQYFGPGTRLTVT.